The next 32 T cell receptor beta chains were all read from a single sample in a study of shared clonotypes between healthy human individuals. CD45RO negativity and positive selection for CCR7 defined naive CD8 cells, a population that excluded terminally differentiated effector memory CD45RA+ cells. Sequencing was performed with immunoSEQ multiplex PCR; in TCRdb, only in-frame clones are kept and a portion is missing. The profile shows around 1.9 million clones, about 94% of them singletons. Input material: naive CD8+ T cells from PBMCs. These receptors all come from a young man in good health. Some clones in this sample may be carry-over from other donors' samples.

This CDR3 reads CASNQTGYGYTF. CDR3 nucleotides: TGCGCCAGCAACCAGACAGGCTATGGCTACACCTTC. The rearrangement links TRBV10-1 to TRBJ1-2; D is perhaps TRBD1 (6 bases). V was shortened by 7 bases and J by 4 bases, with 10 bases between the two germline ends. Germline V CDR1 and CDR2: WNHNN, SYGVQD (reference sequence). This CDR3 region has 12 residues.

The gene calls are TRBV9 and TRBJ2-5; D is uncertain. The CDR3 runs 14 residues. Germline CDR1 SGDLS, CDR2 YYNGEE. The V end was cut by 0 bases, the J end by 4 bases, with 10 bases between. The CDR3 loop reads CASSVDESRETQYF. The CDR3, as DNA: TGTGCCAGCAGCGTAGATGAGAGTCGAGAGACCCAGTACTTC.

The V and J genes are TRBV9 and TRBJ2-1, with TRBD2 matching 14 bases. From germline, CDR1 is SGDLS and CDR2 YYNGEE. The junction had 3 bases not matched to a gene; V was cut back by 1 base and J by 3 bases. The CDR3 length is 17 residues. This CDR3 is CASSVQTSGRVYNEQFF. CDR3 DNA: TGTGCCAGCAGCGTACAGACTAGCGGGAGGGTCTACAATGAGCAGTTCTTC.

V and J are TRBV13 and TRBJ2-1; D is unresolved. This CDR3 has 12 residues. V was clipped by 0 bases and J by 10 bases, with 7 bases between them. From germline, CDR1 is PRHDT and CDR2 FYEKMQ (reference sequence). The CDR3 is CASSLGSSEQFF. The CDR3 DNA sequence: TGTGCCAGCAGCTTAGGGAGCTCCGAGCAGTTCTTC.

The chain carries TRBV4-3 and TRBJ1-2; D is possibly TRBD1 (5 bases). The V end was cut by 0 bases, the J end by 5 bases, with 22 bases between. CDR1 and CDR2 (germline): LGHNA, YSLEER. The CDR3 has 18 amino acids. In nucleotides, the CDR3 is TGCGCCAGCAGCCAAGATCCCCATCATAGCTCAGGGTGGTATGGCTACACCTTC. The encoded protein is CASSQDPHHSSGWYGYTF.

The chain couples TRBV2 to TRBJ2-2; D may be TRBD2 (6 bases). The CDR3 spans 17 residues. V lost 5 bases, J lost 5 bases, and 21 bases lay in between. Germline loops: CDR1 SNHLY, CDR2 FYNNEI. Here the CDR3 DNA reads TGTGCCAGCAGTCGAAATTTGGGTACTAGCTTAACCGGGGAGCTGTTTTTT. Translated, it gives CASSRNLGTSLTGELFF.

This chain connects TRBV9 to TRBJ2-3, with D possibly being TRBD2 (7 bases). Germline V CDR1 and CDR2: SGDLS, YYNGEE. The CDR3 runs 15 residues. V was shortened by 0 bases and J by 5 bases, with 13 bases between the two germline ends. The CDR3 is CASSVDNRGGDTQYF. CDR3 sequence (DNA): TGTGCCAGCAGCGTAGATAATAGGGGGGGAGATACGCAGTATTTT.

The V gene is TRBV19, the J gene TRBJ1-1, with D maybe TRBD1 (5 bases). Germline assignment: CDR1 LNHDA and CDR2 SQIVND (reference sequence). V gave up 5 bases and J gave up 0 bases, with 13 bases separating them. The CDR3 has 15 residues. The CDR3 coding sequence is TGTGCCAGTAGTGCCACAGGCTCCATGAACACTGAAGCTTTCTTT. Translating gives CASSATGSMNTEAFF.

The chain has TRBV28 and TRBJ1-6; D is uncertain. V shed 6 bases and J shed 1 base, with 13 bases lying between them. The CDR3 spans 16 residues. Germline V gene data show CDR1 as MDHEN and CDR2 as SYDVKM. The CDR3 nucleotides read TGTGCCAGCAGCTCACCCGGTCATTCCTATAATTCACCCCTCCACTTT. It specifies CASSSPGHSYNSPLHF.

This chain uses TRBV5-6 with TRBJ2-7, with D perhaps TRBD1 (6 bases). The CDR3 sequence is 14 residues long. Germline CDR1 and CDR2: SGHDT and YYEEEE. V was trimmed by 2 bases and J by 2 bases, leaving 11 bases between them. The DNA of the CDR3 is TGTGCCAGCAGCTTAGGGGACAACGCCTACGAGCAGTACTTC. Amino acids: CASSLGDNAYEQYF.

The genes are TRBV11-2 and TRBJ2-7; no firm D call. Between the trimmed V and J ends, which lost 4 bases and 4 bases, there was a span of 14 bases. Per the germline V gene, CDR1 is SGHAT and CDR2 is FQNNGV. CDR3 size: 14 residues. Here the CDR3 reads CASSSLLVRYEQYF. The CDR3 nucleotides are TGTGCCAGCAGCTCCCTTCTTGTTCGGTACGAGCAGTACTTC.

The chain links TRBV11-3 to TRBJ2-1, with 14 nucleotides matching TRBD2. J gave up 2 bases and V 3 bases, and 6 bases lay outside the gene matches. There are 18 residues in the CDR3. Looked up from germline, CDR1 is SGHNT and CDR2 is YENEEA. The CDR3 sequence: CASSLGTSGSSTYNEQFF. CDR3 DNA sequence: TGTGCCAGCAGCTTGGGGACTAGCGGGAGTTCAACCTACAATGAGCAGTTCTTC.

In this sample, this clone turned up once. Other DNA sequences in the same sample also yield this CDR3. This chain connects TRBV7-9 to TRBJ1-2; possibly TRBD1 for D (5 bases). This CDR3 region has 14 residues. CDR1 and CDR2 from the germline V gene are SEHNR and FQNEAQ (reference sequence). Trimming removed 1 base from V and 2 bases from J, with 8 bases in between. CDR3 loop: CASSLGPGNYGYTF. CDR3 DNA: TGTGCCAGCAGCTTAGGTCCAGGGAACTATGGCTACACCTTC. The whole variable domain, filled in from reference TRBV7-9 and TRBJ1-2, reads DTGVSQNPRHKITKRGQNVTFRCDPISEHNRLYWYRQTLGQGPEFLTYFQNEAQLEKSRLLSDRFSAERPKGSFSTLEIQRTEQGDSAMYLCASSLGPGNYGYTFGSGTRLTVV.

V gene TRBV13 combines with J gene TRBJ2-2; TRBD2 matches 7 bases. CDR1 is PRHDT and CDR2 is FYEKMQ in the germline V gene (reference sequence). V trimming: 11 bases; J trimming: 4 bases; junction bases outside the gene matches: 13. The CDR3 totals 15 residues. The CDR3, as DNA: TGTGCCTTGGGGCGGGGAGGGCCCGGCACCGGGGAGCTGTTTTTT. Translating gives CALGRGGPGTGELFF.

This clone appeared a single time. The chain employs TRBV4-2 and TRBJ2-2, with a possible D match to TRBD1 (5 bases). Germline V lookup: CDR1 LGHNA, CDR2 YNFKEQ. V was trimmed by 2 bases and J by 1 base, leaving 8 bases between them. This CDR3 contains 15 residues. CDR3 amino acids: CASSQWGENTGELFF. CDR3 sequence (DNA): TGTGCCAGCAGCCAATGGGGCGAGAACACCGGGGAGCTGTTTTTT.

This rearrangement joins TRBV19 to TRBJ2-7; D not certain. CDR3 size: 13 residues. Per germline, CDR1 LNHDA and CDR2 SQIVND (reference sequence). V lost 5 bases and J 2 bases, leaving 10 bases between the germline ends. The CDR3 bases are TGTGCCAGTAGTTCCCCGCAAACCTACGAGCAGTACTTC. Protein sequence: CASSSPQTYEQYF.

A remark on this clone: The same CDR3 also results from other DNA sequences found in this sample. CDR3 residues: CASSGTGGTGELFF. CDR3 DNA: TGTGCCAGCAGTGGGACAGGGGGCACCGGGGAGCTGTTTTTT. The rearrangement uses TRBV28 and TRBJ2-2; TRBD1 aligns across 11 bases. The CDR3 has 14 residues. Unmatched junction bases numbered 0, after V lost 5 bases and J lost 4 bases. Germline values: CDR1 MDHEN, CDR2 SYDVKM.

V usage is TRBV15 and J usage is TRBJ2-4; D is unclear. Trimming stripped 6 bases from V and 4 bases from J, with 22 bases between. CDR1 is LNHNV and CDR2 is YYDKDF in the germline V gene (reference sequence). This CDR3 has 17 residues. This chain's CDR3 is CATRNSPQSRAKNIQYF. The CDR3 coding sequence is TGTGCCACCAGAAACTCCCCCCAGTCCCGAGCAAAAAACATTCAGTACTTC.

This clone was recorded once. The chain recombines TRBV5-4 with TRBJ2-1; 9 bases fit TRBD1. The CDR3 loop spans 15 amino acids. The V gene end was trimmed by 4 bases and the J gene end by 8 bases; junction bases not matched to a gene: 10. The germline CDR1 and CDR2 sequences are SGHNT and YYREEE (reference sequence). The CDR3 coding sequence is TGTGCCAGCAGCGTTAAGGGACAGGGAGTCCATGAGCAGTTCTTC. This codes for CASSVKGQGVHEQFF.

The chain employs TRBV13 and TRBJ2-7; 8 bases agree with TRBD2. CDR1 and CDR2 from the germline V gene are PRHDT and FYEKMQ (reference sequence). After removal of 10 bases from V and 0 bases from J, the junction contained 8 bases not matched to a gene. The CDR3 is 14 residues long. The DNA of the CDR3 is TGTGCCACCGGGGGGGCTTCAGCCTCCTACGAGCAGTACTTC. Amino acid sequence: CATGGASASYEQYF.

The chain uses TRBV30 and TRBJ1-6; 12 nucleotides line up with TRBD1. J lost 4 bases, V lost 5 bases, and 12 bases had no gene match. The germline V gene has CDR1 GTSNPN and CDR2 SVGIG (reference sequence). The CDR3 loop spans 18 amino acids. DNA for the CDR3: TGTGCCTGGGACCCCGGGACAGGGGGCATGGAGTATAATTCACCCCTCCACTTT. Translation: CAWDPGTGGMEYNSPLHF.

The chain recombines TRBV27 with TRBJ2-7, with 10 bases identical to TRBD2. This CDR3 is built from 16 residues. V was pared by 6 bases and J by 3 bases, with 11 bases of the junction left unmatched. Germline V CDR1 and CDR2: MNHEY, SMNVEV (reference sequence). For the CDR3, the DNA is TGTGCCAGCAGGGGAATCAGCGGGGGGGATTACTACGAGCAGTACTTC. Protein sequence: CASRGISGGDYYEQYF.

This clone came up a few times. The gene calls are TRBV2 and TRBJ1-1; D call uncertain. Germline loops: CDR1 SNHLY, CDR2 FYNNEI. Trimming cost V 8 bases and J 7 bases, with 8 bases left between them. The CDR3 is made up of 10 amino acids. CDR3 bases: TGTGCCAGCGGTATAATTGAAGCTTTCTTT. Translating gives CASGIIEAFF.

This clone has more than one count but fewer than ten. J is TRBJ1-5 and V is TRBV27; TRBD1 matches 8 bases. This CDR3 comprises 14 residues. The V segment lost 6 bases and the J segment 7 bases; nucleotides outside the gene matches: 8. Germline CDR1 reads MNHEY; CDR2 reads SMNVEV (reference sequence). The CDR3 coding sequence is TGTGCCAGCAGCTTGGACAGGGATTGGCAGCCCCAGCATTTT. Residues: CASSLDRDWQPQHF.

This chain connects TRBV27 to TRBJ2-7; TRBD2 is a possible D gene (6 bases). The CDR3 extends over 12 amino acids. CDR1 and CDR2 (germline): MNHEY, SMNVEV (reference sequence). V lost 8 bases and J 7 bases, leaving 15 bases between the germline ends. The CDR3: CASSGGTGEQYF. CDR3 DNA: TGTGCCAGCTCGGGCGGGACGGGTGAGCAGTACTTC.

The V gene is TRBV7-8, the J gene TRBJ1-5; 11 bases fit TRBD1. This CDR3 comprises 15 residues. The trim removed 5 bases at V and 6 bases at J, leaving 6 bases unmatched. Germline-derived CDR1 and CDR2 are SGHVS and FQNEAQ. The CDR3 here is CASSPGQGGGQPQHF. The CDR3 nucleotides read TGTGCCAGCAGCCCGGGACAGGGGGGTGGTCAGCCCCAGCATTTT.

This clone occurred a few times. This CDR3 is also generated by other DNA sequences in the sample. The chain employs TRBV30 and TRBJ1-1; D might be TRBD1 (6 bases). Germline CDR1 reads GTSNPN; CDR2 reads SVGIG (reference sequence). Trimming shortened V by 2 bases and J by 4 bases, and 11 bases separated the two germline ends. CDR3 size: 13 residues. CDR3 loop: CAWSYGGGTEAFF. The CDR3 DNA is TGTGCCTGGAGTTACGGGGGCGGCACTGAAGCTTTCTTT.

This rearrangement joins TRBV4-1 to TRBJ2-7; no clear D. The V end lost 4 bases, the J end lost 3 bases, and 19 bases lay between the germline ends. Looked up from germline, CDR1 is MGHRA and CDR2 is YSYEKL. The CDR3 length is 16 residues. The CDR3 spells CASSPTRSRLNYEQYF. The DNA for the CDR3 is TGCGCCAGCAGCCCGACGCGGAGTCGGTTGAACTACGAGCAGTACTTC.

V is TRBV15 and J is TRBJ1-4; unclear D gene. V lost 0 bases and J 7 bases, leaving 15 bases between the germline ends. This CDR3 region has 16 residues. Germline lookup yields CDR1 LNHNV and CDR2 YYDKDF (reference sequence). The CDR3 DNA reads as TGTGCCACCAGCAGAGATATTGACTCTACAGTTGAAAAACTGTTTTTT. Translating it yields CATSRDIDSTVEKLFF.

The V gene is TRBV9, the J gene TRBJ1-1, with D possibly matching TRBD1 (5 bases). The V gene's germline CDR1 is SGDLS and CDR2 YYNGEE. The CDR3 totals 13 residues. V was trimmed by 7 bases and J by 3 bases, leaving 13 bases between them. CDR3 residues: CASSGGTDTEAFF. CDR3 nucleotides: TGTGCCAGCTCGGGAGGGACGGACACTGAAGCTTTCTTT.

The genes are TRBV5-4 and TRBJ2-7; D is unclear. Per germline, CDR1 SGHNT and CDR2 YYREEE (reference sequence). This CDR3 is 12 amino acids long. V shed 2 bases and J shed 5 bases, with 8 bases lying between them. In nucleotides, the CDR3 is TGTGCCAGCAGCTTAGGGTTAAACGAGCAGTACTTC. Its translation is CASSLGLNEQYF.

The chain uses TRBV15 and TRBJ2-7; D is possibly TRBD1 (5 bases). CDR1 LNHNV and CDR2 YYDKDF come from the germline V gene (reference sequence). The CDR3 contains 14 residues. V lost 3 bases and J lost 2, with 11 bases in between. CDR3 bases: TGTGCCACCAGCAGTACAGGAAGAGCCTACGAGCAGTACTTC. This sequence encodes CATSSTGRAYEQYF.